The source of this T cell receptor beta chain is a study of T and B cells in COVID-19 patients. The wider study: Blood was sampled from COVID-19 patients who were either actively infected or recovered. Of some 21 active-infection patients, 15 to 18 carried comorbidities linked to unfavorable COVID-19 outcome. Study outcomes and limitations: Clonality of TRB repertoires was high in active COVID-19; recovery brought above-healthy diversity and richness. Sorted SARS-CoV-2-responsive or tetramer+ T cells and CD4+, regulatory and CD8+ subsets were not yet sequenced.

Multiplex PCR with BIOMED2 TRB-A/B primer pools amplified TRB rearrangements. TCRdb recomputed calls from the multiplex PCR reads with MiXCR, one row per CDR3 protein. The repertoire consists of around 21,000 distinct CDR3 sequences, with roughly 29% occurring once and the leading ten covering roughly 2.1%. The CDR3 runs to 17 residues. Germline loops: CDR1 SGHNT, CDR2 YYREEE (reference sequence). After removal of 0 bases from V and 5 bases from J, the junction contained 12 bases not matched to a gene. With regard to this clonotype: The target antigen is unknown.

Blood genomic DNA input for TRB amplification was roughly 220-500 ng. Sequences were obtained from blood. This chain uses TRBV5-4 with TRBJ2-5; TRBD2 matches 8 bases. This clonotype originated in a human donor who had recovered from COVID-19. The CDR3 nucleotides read TGTGCCAGCAGCTTGGGGAAGGACGGGGGGGCCTCGGAGACCCAGTACTTC. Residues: CASSLGKDGGASETQYF. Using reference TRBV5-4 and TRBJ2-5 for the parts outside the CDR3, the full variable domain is ETGVTQSPTHLIKTRGQQVTLRCSSQSGHNTVSWYQQALGQGPQFIFQYYREEENGRGNFPPRFSGLQFPNYSSELNVNALELDDSALYLCASSLGKDGGASETQYFGPGTRLLVL.